The present entry profiles one TCR beta chain with its context. It lacks a known antigen. There are no base qualities to consult, and no much larger clone falls within one base. This sample was included in a study of shared clonotypes between healthy human individuals (dated by TCRdb to 2018 to 2021). About the investigation overall: Three men and two women, aged 18 to 49 years, made up the cohort. For each donor, CD4 naive and CD4 memory were each given three plates, CD8 naive was given two plates, and CD8 memory was given one plate. The study deeply sequenced blood TCR repertoires of about 5 healthy adults to estimate repertoire size and the extent of clonotype sharing between individuals. To increase sequencing depth and limit assay-specific biases, different laboratories used diverse techniques to prepare libraries and sequence TCR repertoires. Each donor's leukapheresis produced roughly between about 0.85 and 10 billion PBMCs. What the work shows at the level of the full study, not this receptor alone: Higher generation probabilities were observed for clonotypes shared by all four sorted-subset donors than for non-shared clonotypes. Based on pairwise subsampling, the degree of clonotype sharing among donors was expected to be affected by sequencing depth. Larger estimated clonotype richness was generally found for naive subsets than for memory subsets. Sampling was limited to blood, and TCR repertoires in tissue likely differ from TCR repertoires in blood. Even with the large sequencing depth, rarefaction of the sorted-subset datasets indicated that sequencing was incomplete. Approximately 5% of naive CD4, around 4% of naive CD8, about 2.4% of memory CD4, and approximately 0.39% of memory CD8 clonotypes were shared across four donors. The genetic and exposure-history diversity represented was limited by the small number of donors.

TCR CDR3 regions were amplified from genomic DNA by multiplex PCR using the deep immunoSEQ assay. Extracted genomic DNA from each cell subset was spread evenly across all wells of several immunoSEQ 96-well plates, with each plate serving as a replicate. For sorted subsets, about 210 ng of genomic DNA, equivalent to 25,000 to 35,000 T cell genomes, went into each replicate PCR. The purified libraries were quantified using a Qubit 3.0 fluorometer, sized with a Bioanalyzer 2100, and then quantified again using the KAPA Library Quantification kit. Every immunoSEQ 96-well plate was sequenced on a separate single-read 150-cycle Illumina NextSeq 550 flow cell. As for the authors' bioinformatics: The immunoSEQ output contained only junctional sequences without quality scores, so filtering could not match that applied to full-length reads. To assign V/J genes and CDR3, sequences were annotated using PyIR, a Python wrapper for IgBLAST v1.9, with IMGT germline references. Any read was removed if the V/J assignment was weak (E-value above 1e-6), the CDR3 was missing, or the read contained stop codons, out-of-frame junctions, or ambiguous translated residues. V3J clonotypes were defined as sequences sharing an identical inferred V gene, J gene, and CDR3 amino acid sequence. To compute the percentage overlap between repertoires, the number of shared unique clonotypes was divided by the size of the smaller repertoire. Three approaches were used to assess repertoire richness: RTK rarefaction, the Chao1 estimator, and Recon v2.1 estimates of unobserved clonotypes. Generation probabilities were computed with OLGA for all TCRbeta clonotypes obtained by the gDNA method from a handful of donors. TCRdb carries this immuneACCESS record with in-frame sequences only. Its versions omit some clonotypes, under half of them owing to an unresolved V gene in the studies checked, with the rest unexplained. V and J calls and clone size are as listed in that table; D and trimming were resolved from the DNA. The sample yields some 2,100,000 clones; about 93% were counted once. About 1.8% of the sample is in the top ten clones.

CD8 naive samples consisted of CD45RO-negative cells that were positively selected for CCR7, yielding a CD45RA+CCR7+ population without TemRA cells. The donors were healthy, HIV-negative adults with no recently reported acute infections or vaccinations. All donors were Caucasian adults living in Nashville, Tennessee, USA. After blood collection by leukapheresis, PBMCs were isolated using Ficoll-Histopaque density gradient centrifugation and then cryopreserved in the vapor phase of liquid nitrogen. Analytical flow cytometry was used to check the purity and quantity of every magnetically sorted T cell population. From each sorted fraction, genomic DNA was isolated and quantified by UV absorbance on a Nanodrop 2000c. The CDR3 contains 13 residues, cysteine and phenylalanine counted. Only the CDR3 portion is preserved as DNA: 39 bases, with reading frame beginning at the first base. Cut back by 2 bases and 4 bases, the V and J ends lie 7 bases apart. As encoded in the germline V gene, CDR1 is SGHTA while CDR2 is FQGTGA.

What was sequenced was naive CD8+ T cells from PBMCs. The label giving this sample's cell subset or site can be read as: CD45RA+CCR7+. Rearrangement joined TRBV7-3 to TRBJ2-3; no D gene can be assigned with confidence. This clonotype was obtained from a young man in good health. Some clones in this sample may be carry-over from other donors' samples. The DNA reads TGTGCCAGCAGCTTAGGGGTTGCAGATACGCAGTATTTT. Translated, this is CASSLGVADTQYF.